This TCR beta chain was recorded in a study of radiotherapy plus CTLA-4 blockade in lung cancer. Sequencing was performed with immunoSEQ multiplex PCR; in TCRdb, only in-frame clones are kept and a portion is missing. Of roughly 50,000 clones detected, 75% to 90% appear once; the ten largest clones hold 15% to 20%. As concerns this clone: Its antigen is unidentified.

The CDR3 runs to 13 residues. The germline gives CDR1 SGHTA, CDR2 FQGNSA. V dropped 2 bases and J dropped 5 bases, with 7 bases sitting between them. Study outcomes and limitations: Reports state that early shifts in blood T cell clones, with interferon-beta, best predicted response.

This TCR derives from a human donor with non-small cell lung cancer that progressed on radiotherapy plus ipilimumab. Some clones in this sample may be carry-over from other donors' samples. The rearrangement joins TRBV7-2 to TRBJ1-5, with D perhaps TRBD1 (5 bases). Source: peripheral blood, taken from a patient treated with radiotherapy plus ipilimumab. In DNA, the CDR3 is TGTGCCAGCAGCTTACAGGGCTATCAGCCCCAGCATTTT. It yields the protein CASSLQGYQPQHF.